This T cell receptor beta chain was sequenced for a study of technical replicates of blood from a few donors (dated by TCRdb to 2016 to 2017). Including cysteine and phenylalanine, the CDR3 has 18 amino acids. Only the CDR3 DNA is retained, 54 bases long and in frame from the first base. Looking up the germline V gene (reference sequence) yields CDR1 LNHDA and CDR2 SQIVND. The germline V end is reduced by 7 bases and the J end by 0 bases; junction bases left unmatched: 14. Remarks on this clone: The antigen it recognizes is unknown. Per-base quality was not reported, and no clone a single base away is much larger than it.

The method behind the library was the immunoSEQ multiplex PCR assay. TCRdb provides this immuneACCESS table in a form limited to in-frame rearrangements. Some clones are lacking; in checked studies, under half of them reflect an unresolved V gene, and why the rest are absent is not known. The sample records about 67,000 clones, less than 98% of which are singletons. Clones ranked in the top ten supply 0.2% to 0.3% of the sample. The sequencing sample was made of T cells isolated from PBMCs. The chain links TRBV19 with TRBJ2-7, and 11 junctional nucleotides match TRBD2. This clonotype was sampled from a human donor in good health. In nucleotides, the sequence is TGTGCCAGTACCGGGACCAAGGGACTAGCGGCCACCTCCTACGAGCAGTACTTC. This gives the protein CASTGTKGLAATSYEQYF.